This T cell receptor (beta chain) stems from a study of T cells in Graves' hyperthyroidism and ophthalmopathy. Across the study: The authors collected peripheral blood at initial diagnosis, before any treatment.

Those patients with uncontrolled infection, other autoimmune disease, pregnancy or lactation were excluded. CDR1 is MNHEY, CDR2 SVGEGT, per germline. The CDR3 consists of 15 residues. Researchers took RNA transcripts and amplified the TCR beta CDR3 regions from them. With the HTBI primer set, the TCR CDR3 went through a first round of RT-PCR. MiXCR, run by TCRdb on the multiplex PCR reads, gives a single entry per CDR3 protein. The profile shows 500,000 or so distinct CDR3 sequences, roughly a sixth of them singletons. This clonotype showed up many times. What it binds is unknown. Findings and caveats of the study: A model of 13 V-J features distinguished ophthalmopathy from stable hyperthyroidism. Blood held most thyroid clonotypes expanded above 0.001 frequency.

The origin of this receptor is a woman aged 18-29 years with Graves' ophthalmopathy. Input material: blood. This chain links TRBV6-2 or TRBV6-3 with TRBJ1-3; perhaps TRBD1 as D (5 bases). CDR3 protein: CAILGTVGSGNTIYF. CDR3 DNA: TGTGCGATCCTAGGGACGGTCGGCTCTGGAAACACCATATATTTT.